Below, 14 T cell receptor beta chains from the same sample are listed, as sequenced in a study of blood T cell repertoires in COVID-19. Clones were read by immunoSEQ multiplex PCR, and TCRdb kept only the in-frame ones, dropping some. The sample includes hundreds of thousands of clones, roughly 90% of them seen just once. The sequencing sample was made of peripheral blood. The receptors come from a middle-aged woman with COVID-19, enrolled during active disease.

For this clone: The same CDR3 can be traced to other DNA sequences in this sample. J is TRBJ1-4 and V is TRBV7-2; 9 bases map to TRBD1. CDR1 and CDR2 (germline): SGHTA, FQGNSA. Trimming cost V 5 bases and J 6 bases; bases outside gene matches: 7. The CDR3 length is 15 residues. The CDR3 spells CASSLDRGRDEKLFF. CDR3 nucleotide sequence: TGTGCCAGCAGCCTAGACAGGGGGAGGGATGAAAAACTGTTTTTT.

The chain uses TRBV19 and TRBJ1-5, with a possible D match to TRBD1 (6 bases). V was cut by 5 bases and J by 4 bases, with 18 bases left in between. Germline V CDR1 and CDR2: LNHDA, SQIVND (reference sequence). This CDR3 region has 16 residues. The CDR3 DNA sequence: TGTGCCAGTAGTCATCTCAGAGGGGGATTTAATCAGCCCCAGCATTTT. It is translated as CASSHLRGGFNQPQHF.

The chain joins TRBV24-1 to TRBJ2-3; TRBD2 might be the D (6 bases). The CDR3 has 12 residues. Trimming took 10 bases from V and 11 from J, leaving 18 bases between them. Germline CDR1 KGHDR, CDR2 SFDVKD. The CDR3 DNA reads as TGTGCCACGGAAAATGGCCCGGGGGAGCAGTATTTT. Translation: CATENGPGEQYF.

The chain carries TRBV9 and TRBJ2-1; 13 nucleotides match TRBD2. V was pared by 3 bases and J by 5 bases, with 2 bases of the junction left unmatched. Germline CDR1 reads SGDLS; CDR2 reads YYNGEE. The length of the CDR3 is 15 residues. CDR3 protein: CASSGGLAGDNEQFF. CDR3 DNA: TGTGCCAGCAGCGGTGGACTAGCGGGGGACAATGAGCAGTTCTTC. Together with reference TRBV9 and TRBJ2-1, the CDR3 gives the full variable domain: DSGVTQTPKHLITATGQRVTLRCSPRSGDLSVYWYQQSLDQGLQFLIQYYNGEERAKGNILERFSAQQFPDLHSELNLSSLELGDSALYFCASSGGLAGDNEQFFGPGTRLTVL.

The V gene is TRBV6-4, the J gene TRBJ2-3, with D perhaps matching TRBD2 (7 bases). V lost 3 bases and J lost 3, with 13 bases in between. Germline V gene sequence: CDR1 MRHNA, CDR2 SNTAGT. The CDR3 runs to 15 residues. The CDR3 DNA sequence: TGTGCCAGCAGTGAGGGCGGGGGCAATACAGATACGCAGTATTTT. It is translated as CASSEGGGNTDTQYF.

This sequence joins TRBV29-1 and TRBJ2-7, with D possibly TRBD1 on 5 matching bases. The germline V gene has CDR1 SQVTM and CDR2 ANQGSEA. The CDR3 contains 12 residues. Trimming removed 1 base at V and 12 bases at J, with 16 bases between. The CDR3 DNA reads TGCAGCGTTGAAGTTCAGGGCGCATCGGCGTACTTC. The encoded protein is CSVEVQGASAYF.

The sample holds one count of this clone. The chain combines TRBV7-6 with TRBJ1-6; D not certain. The V and J ends lost 2 bases and 7 bases respectively, with 15 bases between them. The germline V gene encodes CDR1 SGHVS and CDR2 FNYEAQ. The CDR3 extends over 16 amino acids. The CDR3 spells CASSLIIGSNNSPLHF. The CDR3 bases are TGTGCCAGCAGCTTAATCATAGGGAGCAACAATTCACCCCTCCACTTT.

This chain joins TRBV6-2 or TRBV6-3 and TRBJ2-1; TRBD1 matches 7 bases. Germline trimming cut 1 base from V and 5 bases from J; bases unmatched to any gene: 5. The CDR3 sequence is 15 residues long. Germline V gives CDR1 MNHEY, CDR2 SVGEGT. The CDR3 region has the DNA TGTGCCAGCAGTTACTTAGGGACAGCCAACAATGAGCAGTTCTTC. Residues: CASSYLGTANNEQFF.

This clone was picked up a small number of times. The V call is TRBV5-6, the J call TRBJ1-3; 8 nucleotides line up with TRBD1. The CDR3 extends over 17 amino acids. The V segment lost 4 bases and the J segment 0 bases; nucleotides outside the gene matches: 9. Germline V lookup: CDR1 SGHDT, CDR2 YYEEEE. This CDR3 is CASSARDRFYSGNTIYF. CDR3 nucleotide sequence: TGTGCCAGCAGCGCAAGGGACAGGTTCTACTCTGGAAACACCATATATTTT.

The chain couples TRBV11-2 to TRBJ1-1; D gene unclear. The CDR3 loop spans 11 amino acids. Germline loops: CDR1 SGHAT, CDR2 FQNNGV. V was trimmed by 3 bases and J by 8 bases, leaving 7 bases between them. The CDR3 nucleotides are TGTGCCAGCAGCTTGTCGGGAGAAGCTTTCTTT. It specifies CASSLSGEAFF.

V is TRBV23-1 and J is TRBJ1-1; weak D call: TRBD1 (6 bases). TRBV23-1 is known as an ORF, though its function is uncertain. V was trimmed by 0 bases and J by 4 bases, leaving 21 bases between them. CDR3 length equals 18 residues. CDR3 nucleotides: TGCGCCAGCAGTCAATCGACGGGCAGGGGCCGAGGGGGCACTGAAGCTTTCTTT. Residues: CASSQSTGRGRGGTEAFF.

The chain employs TRBV4-1 and TRBJ2-3; tentatively, D is TRBD1 (6 bases). Trimming removed 1 base at V and 5 bases at J, with 10 bases between. From germline, CDR1 is MGHRA and CDR2 YSYEKL. The CDR3 length is 14 residues. CDR3 residues: CASSQVIRGDTQYF. The CDR3 nucleotides are TGCGCCAGCAGCCAAGTTATCAGGGGAGATACGCAGTATTTT.

The chain uses TRBV29-1 and TRBJ1-6; TRBD1 matches at 11 bases. The V segment lost 8 bases and the J segment 0 bases; nucleotides outside the gene matches: 18. This CDR3 is 20 amino acids long. Germline CDR1 is SQVTM and CDR2 is ANQGSEA. The CDR3 spells CSSRVPGQGDPSSYNSPLHF. DNA of the CDR3: TGCAGCTCTAGGGTACCGGGACAGGGGGACCCTAGCTCCTATAATTCACCCCTCCACTTT.

The rearrangement uses TRBV4-3 and TRBJ2-1; D may be TRBD1 (5 bases). V lost 0 bases to trimming and J lost 8 bases, with 17 bases between them. Germline values: CDR1 LGHNA, CDR2 YSLEER. The CDR3 runs 16 residues. In DNA, the CDR3 is TGCGCCAGCAGCCAAGAAGGAGTGGGGCTTAAGTATGAGCAGTTCTTC. Its protein product is CASSQEGVGLKYEQFF.